The 15 T cell receptor beta chains below were found in one sample sequenced in a study of shared clonotypes between healthy human individuals. The protocol was immunoSEQ multiplex PCR, while the TCRdb copy is restricted to in-frame clones and leaves out a portion. The data hold about 470,000 clones, with 70% to 80% observed a single time. The source material was PBMCs. The receptors here all came from a woman between 40 and 55 years old in good health. Some clones in this sample may be carry-over from other donors' samples.

The rearrangement links TRBV18 to TRBJ2-4; D is unclear. The germline V gene encodes CDR1 KGHSH and CDR2 LQKENI. This CDR3 is built from 17 residues. Trimming removed 0 bases from V and 0 bases from J, with 12 bases in between. CDR3 region: CASSPPVQPLAKNIQYF. CDR3 coding DNA: TGTGCCAGCTCACCACCCGTACAACCCCTAGCCAAAAACATTCAGTACTTC.

This clone was seen only once. This chain connects TRBV30 to TRBJ2-3; no clear D. V was clipped by 2 bases and J by 1 base, with 7 bases between them. The CDR3 is 13 residues long. Germline-derived CDR1 and CDR2 are GTSNPN and SVGIG (reference sequence). CDR3 nucleotides: TGTGCCTGGAGTCCTGGGGGCACAGATACGCAGTATTTT. It translates to CAWSPGGTDTQYF.

The chain recombines TRBV27 with TRBJ2-7; TRBD1 aligns across 7 bases. J gave up 2 bases and V 5 bases, and 9 bases lay outside the gene matches. The length of the CDR3 is 15 residues. Looked up from germline, CDR1 is MNHEY and CDR2 is SMNVEV (reference sequence). CDR3 sequence (DNA): TGTGCCAGCAGTCCAGAACACGACAGGGCCTACGAGCAGTACTTC. Its protein is CASSPEHDRAYEQYF.

The rearrangement joins TRBV15 to TRBJ1-4; 8 bases align to TRBD1. V lost 3 bases, J lost 8 bases, and 8 bases stayed unmatched. The length of the CDR3 is 15 residues. CDR1 and CDR2 from the germline V gene are LNHNV and YYDKDF (reference sequence). The CDR3: CATSRGGQVAEKLFF. As DNA, the CDR3 is TGTGCCACCAGCAGGGGGGGACAGGTGGCCGAAAAACTGTTTTTT.

V gene TRBV5-1 combines with J gene TRBJ2-7, with 10 bases fitting TRBD2. The CDR3 covers 16 residues. The V and J ends lost 0 bases and 5 bases, in that order; junction bases with no gene match: 8. Germline V gene data show CDR1 as SGHRS and CDR2 as YFSETQ. CDR3 DNA sequence: TGCGCCAGCAGCTTGGTCCTAGCGGGAGAAGCCCACGAGCAGTACTTC. As protein: CASSLVLAGEAHEQYF.

The gene calls are TRBV11-2 and TRBJ1-2; D gene ambiguous. V was pared by 4 bases and J by 8 bases, with 17 bases between. The CDR3 covers 14 residues. Germline loops: CDR1 SGHAT, CDR2 FQNNGV. CDR3 coding DNA: TGTGCCAGCAGCTCGTCCCAATCTCCGAGGGGCTACACCTTC. Residues: CASSSSQSPRGYTF.

The CDR3, as DNA: TGTGCCAGCAGCGCGACGGGAGGGACAGGGCTCACTGAAGCTTTCTTT. Its translation is CASSATGGTGLTEAFF. This rearrangement joins TRBV28 to TRBJ1-1, with 9 bases matching TRBD1. The CDR3 contains 16 residues. Germline CDR1 and CDR2: MDHEN and SYDVKM. V shed 6 bases and J 4 bases; nucleotides not matched to a gene: 12. The full variable domain, with the rest looked up from reference TRBV28 and TRBJ1-1, is DVKVTQSSRYLVKRTGEKVFLECVQDMDHENMFWYRQDPGLGLRLIYFSYDVKMKEKGDIPEGYSVSREKKERFSLILESASTNQTSMYLCASSATGGTGLTEAFFGQGTRLTVV.

This clone was seen once. The chain is built from TRBV2 and TRBJ2-3, with D possibly being TRBD1 or TRBD2 (5 bases each). V was pared by 8 bases and J by 6 bases, with 18 bases between. The V gene's germline CDR1 is SNHLY and CDR2 FYNNEI. The CDR3 extends over 14 amino acids. CDR3 coding DNA: TGTGCCAGCTTAGGGACCGCCGGTTCCGATACGCAGTATTTT. Protein: CASLGTAGSDTQYF.

The V gene is TRBV30, the J gene TRBJ2-5; 7 positions match TRBD2. The CDR3 loop spans 15 amino acids. Germline CDR1 and CDR2: GTSNPN and SVGIG (reference sequence). The trim removed 1 base at V and 14 bases at J, leaving 19 bases unmatched. CDR3 sequence (DNA): TGTGCCTGGAGTGGTCAGGCGGGAGTTGCATACGAGCAATACTTC. This sequence encodes CAWSGQAGVAYEQYF.

The V gene is TRBV18, the J gene TRBJ2-3, with D hard to call. The CDR3 has 16 residues. The germline CDR1 and CDR2 sequences are KGHSH and LQKENI. Trimming pared 3 bases from V and 0 bases from J, leaving 13 bases between. This CDR3 is CASSPSLGISTDTQYF. CDR3 bases: TGTGCCAGCTCACCGAGTCTAGGGATCAGCACAGATACGCAGTATTTT.

The V gene is TRBV2, the J gene TRBJ1-1; TRBD1 aligns across 7 bases. The J segment lost 4 bases and the V segment lost 3 bases, leaving 5 bases of the junction unmatched. The CDR3 length is 14 residues. Germline assignment: CDR1 SNHLY and CDR2 FYNNEI. The CDR3 bases are TGTGCCAGCAGTGAGCAGGGGGGGGGCACTGAAGCTTTCTTT. As protein: CASSEQGGGTEAFF.

In this sample, this clone turned up a few times. J is TRBJ2-3 and V is TRBV18, with 11 nucleotides matching TRBD2. V lost 5 bases and J lost 2; bases outside the gene matches: 3. The CDR3 has 15 amino acids. Germline loops: CDR1 KGHSH, CDR2 LQKENI. CDR3 protein: CASSALAGDTDTQYF. Here the CDR3 DNA reads TGTGCCAGCTCAGCACTAGCGGGGGACACAGATACGCAGTATTTT.

The chain carries TRBV28 and TRBJ2-7; 12 bases are shared with TRBD1. The germline V gene encodes CDR1 MDHEN and CDR2 SYDVKM. The CDR3 is made up of 13 amino acids. With 5 bases clipped from V and 7 bases from J, the junction kept 3 bases outside the gene matches. CDR3 residues: CASSGTGGGEQYF. DNA for the CDR3: TGTGCCAGCAGTGGGACAGGGGGCGGGGAGCAGTACTTC. Variable domain in full (rest from reference TRBV28 and TRBJ2-7): DVKVTQSSRYLVKRTGEKVFLECVQDMDHENMFWYRQDPGLGLRLIYFSYDVKMKEKGDIPEGYSVSREKKERFSLILESASTNQTSMYLCASSGTGGGEQYFGPGTRLTVT.

Note on this clone: One junction end does not reproduce the germline sequence, and a read error may be involved. The rearrangement uses TRBV7-7 and TRBJ2-1; D may be TRBD2 (6 bases). The CDR3 sequence is 11 residues long. Germline V gene data show CDR1 as SSHAT and CDR2 as FNYEAQ (reference sequence). CDR3 region: CASSLGGEQFF. In nucleotides, the CDR3 is TGTGCTAGCAGCCTCGGGGGAGAGCAGTTCTTC. The complete variable domain, with remaining parts taken from reference TRBV7-7 and TRBJ2-1, reads GAGVSQSPRYKVTKRGQDVTLRCDPISSHATLYWYQQALGQGPEFLTYFNYEAQPDKSGLPSDRFSAERPEGSISTLTIQRTEQRDSAMYRCASSLGGEQFFGPGTRLTVL.

This clone was seen a handful of times. The chain recombines TRBV27 with TRBJ1-1; a possible D gene is TRBD1 (6 bases). Trimming removed 9 bases at V and 5 bases at J, with 22 bases between. Germline V gene sequence: CDR1 MNHEY, CDR2 SMNVEV (reference sequence). The length of the CDR3 is 15 residues. The DNA of the CDR3 is TGTGCCAGTCTGGGGGGCCAGGGGAAGGGGACTGAAGCTTTCTTT. Encoded protein: CASLGGQGKGTEAFF.